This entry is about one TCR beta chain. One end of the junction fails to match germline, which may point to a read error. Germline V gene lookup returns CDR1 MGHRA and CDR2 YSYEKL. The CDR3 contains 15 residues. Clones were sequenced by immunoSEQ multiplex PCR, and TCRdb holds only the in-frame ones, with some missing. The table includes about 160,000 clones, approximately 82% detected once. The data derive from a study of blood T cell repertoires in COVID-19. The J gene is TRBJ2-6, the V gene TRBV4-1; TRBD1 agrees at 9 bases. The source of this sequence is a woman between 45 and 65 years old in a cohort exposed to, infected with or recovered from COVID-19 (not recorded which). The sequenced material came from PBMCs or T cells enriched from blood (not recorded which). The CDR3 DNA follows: TGCGCCAGCAGCCAAGTAGGGACAGGGCGACCCGTCATGACTTTC. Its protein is CASSQVGTGRPVMTF.